This TCR beta chain was observed in a study of sequential checkpoint blockade in melanoma. Study context: Randomization was 1:1 between first-line nivolumab→ipilimumab and ipilimumab→nivolumab. Each arm's sequence ended with maintenance nivolumab.

Assay: immunoSEQ multiplex PCR; the TCRdb copy retains only in-frame clones and omits some. There are 25,000 to 30,000 clones in the sample; 75% to 80% occur only once, and roughly 22% lies in the top ten. There are a few counts of this clone. Germline-derived CDR1 and CDR2 are SEHNR and FQNEAQ (reference sequence). The CDR3 sequence is 13 residues long. The V end was cut by 7 bases, the J end by 3 bases, with 10 bases between. Described treatment: randomized to nivolumab then ipilimumab (arm A) or the reverse (arm B). None of the patients previously received DNA-damaging chemotherapy. Sorted cells were live CD3+CD8+, lacking CD19 and CD56, from PBMCs.

The rearrangement links TRBV7-9 to TRBJ1-5; a possible D gene is TRBD1 (5 bases). The starting material was CD8+ T cells sorted from blood (inferred from file names), obtained from a patient given nivolumab and ipilimumab in sequence. This sequence originates from a human donor with melanoma. In DNA form, the CDR3 reads TGTGCCAGCACCGACAGCCCCAATCAGCCCCAGCATTTT. It yields the protein CASTDSPNQPQHF. The variable domain in full, completed from reference TRBV7-9 and TRBJ1-5, reads DTGVSQNPRHKITKRGQNVTFRCDPISEHNRLYWYRQTLGQGPEFLTYFQNEAQLEKSRLLSDRFSAERPKGSFSTLEIQRTEQGDSAMYLCASTDSPNQPQHFGDGTRLSIL.